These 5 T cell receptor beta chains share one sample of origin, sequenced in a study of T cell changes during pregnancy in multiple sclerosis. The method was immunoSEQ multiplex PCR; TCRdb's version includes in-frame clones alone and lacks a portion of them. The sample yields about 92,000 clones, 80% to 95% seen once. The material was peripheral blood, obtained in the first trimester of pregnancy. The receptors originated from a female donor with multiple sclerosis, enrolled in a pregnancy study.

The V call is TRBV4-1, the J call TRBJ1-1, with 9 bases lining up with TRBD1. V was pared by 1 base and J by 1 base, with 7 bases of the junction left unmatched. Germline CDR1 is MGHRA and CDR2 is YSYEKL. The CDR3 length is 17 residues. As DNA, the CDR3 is TGCGCCAGCAGCCAAGTTTTCGGGACAGGGAAGAACACTGAAGCTTTCTTT. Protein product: CASSQVFGTGKNTEAFF.

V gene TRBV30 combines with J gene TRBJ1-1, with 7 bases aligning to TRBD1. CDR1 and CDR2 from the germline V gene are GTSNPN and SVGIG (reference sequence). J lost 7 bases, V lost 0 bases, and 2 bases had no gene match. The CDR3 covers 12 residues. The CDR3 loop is CAWSVQGNEAFF. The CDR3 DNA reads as TGTGCCTGGAGTGTACAGGGGAATGAAGCTTTCTTT.

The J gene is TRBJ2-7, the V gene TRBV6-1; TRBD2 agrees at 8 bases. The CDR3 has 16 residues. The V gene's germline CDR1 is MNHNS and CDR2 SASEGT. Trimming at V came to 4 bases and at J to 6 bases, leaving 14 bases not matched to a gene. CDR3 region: CASSAVPRGGSREQYF. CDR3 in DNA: TGTGCCAGCAGTGCGGTACCACGGGGGGGGTCTCGCGAGCAGTACTTC.

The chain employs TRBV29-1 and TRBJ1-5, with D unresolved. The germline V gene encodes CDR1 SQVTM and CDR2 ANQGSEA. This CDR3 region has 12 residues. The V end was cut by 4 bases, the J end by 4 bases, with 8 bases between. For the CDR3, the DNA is TGCAGCGTTGGGCAGCGAAATCAGCCCCAGCATTTT. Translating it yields CSVGQRNQPQHF.

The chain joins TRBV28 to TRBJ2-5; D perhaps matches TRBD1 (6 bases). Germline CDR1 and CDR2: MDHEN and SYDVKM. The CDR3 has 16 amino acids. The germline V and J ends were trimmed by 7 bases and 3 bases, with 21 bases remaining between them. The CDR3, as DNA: TGTGCCAGCACGGGAATCCGGACAGACCCAGAAGAGACCCAGTACTTC. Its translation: CASTGIRTDPEETQYF. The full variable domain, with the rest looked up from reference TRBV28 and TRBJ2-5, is DVKVTQSSRYLVKRTGEKVFLECVQDMDHENMFWYRQDPGLGLRLIYFSYDVKMKEKGDIPEGYSVSREKKERFSLILESASTNQTSMYLCASTGIRTDPEETQYFGPGTRLLVL.